This T cell receptor beta chain was captured in a study of cytotoxic CD8 clonotypes in ibrutinib-treated CLL. Points from the study as a whole: The study found baseline clonality above age-matched healthy donors, tracking circulating CD8+ T-cell counts.

To note about this clone: The antigen is not known.

Profiled with immunoSEQ multiplex PCR; TCRdb holds only in-frame clones, not every one. Of 250,000 or so clones listed, 60% to 75% are singletons. This clonotype was sampled from a human donor with chronic lymphocytic leukemia. The sequenced sample was PBMCs, obtained after 24 months of ibrutinib treatment.

The chain's CDR3 is CASSVGITEAFF. In DNA form, the CDR3 reads TGTGCCAGCAGCGTAGGGATCACTGAAGCTTTCTTT. V and J are TRBV7-2 and TRBJ1-1; D gene ambiguous. Looked up from germline, CDR1 is SGHTA and CDR2 is FQGNSA. This CDR3 has 12 amino acids. Trimming stripped 5 bases from V and 4 bases from J, with 8 bases between.